The 2 T cell receptor beta chains presented below share a single source sample, sequenced in a study of blood T cell repertoires in COVID-19. Produced via immunoSEQ multiplex PCR; TCRdb's table is partial and in-frame only. The sample lists around 24,000 clones, roughly 89% occurring once. The specimen sequenced was peripheral blood. These receptors were taken from a woman aged 65 to 85 with active COVID-19.

J is TRBJ1-2 and V is TRBV6-5, with a tentative D call TRBD1 (6 bases). V shed 7 bases and J shed 4 bases, with 13 bases lying between them. The CDR3 length is 13 residues. CDR1 MNHEY and CDR2 SVGAGI come from the germline V gene. In DNA form, the CDR3 reads TGTGCCAGCACCGGAGGGGGGGCCTATGGCTACACCTTC. It codes for CASTGGGAYGYTF.

V usage is TRBV30 and J usage is TRBJ1-5; a possible D gene is TRBD1 (6 bases). From germline, CDR1 is GTSNPN and CDR2 SVGIG (reference sequence). The V and J ends lost 2 bases and 5 bases respectively, with 13 bases between them. This CDR3 contains 14 residues. The CDR3 spells CAWSRGGRDQPQHF. CDR3 coding DNA: TGTGCCTGGAGTAGAGGGGGAAGGGATCAGCCCCAGCATTTT. The full variable domain, with the rest looked up from reference TRBV30 and TRBJ1-5, is SQTIHQWPATLVQPVGSPLSLECTVEGTSNPNLYWYRQAAGRGLQLLFYSVGIGQISSEVPQNLSASRPQDRQFILSSKKLLLSDSGFYLCAWSRGGRDQPQHFGDGTRLSIL.